This T cell receptor beta chain comes out of a study of blood T cells in healthy people across ages. Study-level findings and limits: The fall in TCR beta diversity per million T cells was roughly linear with age.

V lost 8 bases and J lost 6, with 16 bases in between. This CDR3 spans 14 amino acids. Concerning this clonotype: Antigen: not known.

Together with a sample-barcoded 5' primer, a J-beta primer mix was included in a second PCR lasting about 6 to 11 cycles. TCRdb ran MiXCR on the 5' RACE reads and lists one entry per CDR3 protein. Counted here are 650,000 to 700,000 distinct CDR3 sequences, less than 40% occurring once; the ten biggest clones make up 15% to 17%. The source of this sequence is an elderly woman in good health. Input material: blood. The chain employs TRBV12-3 or TRBV12-4 and TRBJ2-2; D is perhaps TRBD1 or TRBD2 (5 bases each). The CDR3 DNA follows: TGTGCCAGCTCCCCCCGGGGCTCGGCCGGGGAGCTGTTTTTT. This gives the protein CASSPRGSAGELFF.